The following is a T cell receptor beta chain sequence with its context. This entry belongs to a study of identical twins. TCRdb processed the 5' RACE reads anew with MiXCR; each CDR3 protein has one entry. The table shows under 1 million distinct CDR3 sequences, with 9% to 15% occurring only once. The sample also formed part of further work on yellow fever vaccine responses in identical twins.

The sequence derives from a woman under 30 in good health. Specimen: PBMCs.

The CDR3 DNA reads as TGTGCCAGCAGTTACTCGAGCAGGGGGAATTCACCCCTCCACTTT. It yields the protein CASSYSSRGNSPLHF. The gene calls are TRBV6-5 and TRBJ1-6, with 7 nucleotides matching TRBD1. The CDR3 spans 15 residues. CDR1 is MNHEY and CDR2 is SVGAGI in the germline V gene. V lost 0 bases, J lost 7 bases, and 3 bases stayed unmatched.